This T cell receptor (beta chain) was sequenced during a study of blood T cells in healthy people across ages. This CDR3 has 12 amino acids. Trimming removed 4 bases at V and 3 bases at J, with 9 bases between. CDR1 and CDR2 (germline): SQVTM, ANQGSEA. Roughly 9.2 milliliters of peripheral blood were drawn from each donor into EDTA-treated tubes. Isolated per sample were at least 6 million PBMCs. This clonotype was seen ten or more times. Primers used in a second PCR of roughly 7 to 12 cycles were a sample-barcoded 5' primer and a J-beta primer mix. Each cDNA molecule was tagged by a template-switch adaptor that had 12 random nucleotides. TCRdb reanalysed the 5' RACE reads using MiXCR and keeps one entry per CDR3 protein. This table has about 650,000 distinct CDR3 sequences, about 30% appearing once.

The sequence came from a woman over 75 in good health. The sample was blood. The chain combines TRBV29-1 with TRBJ1-1; D not resolved. Written as DNA, the CDR3 is TGCAGCGTTGGAGGGCGGGACACTGAAGCTTTCTTT. Translation: CSVGGRDTEAFF.